Detailed here is one T cell receptor (beta chain). Between the trimmed V and J ends, which lost 4 bases and 3 bases, there was a span of 18 bases. The germline V gene has CDR1 SGHAT and CDR2 FQDESV (reference sequence). The CDR3 spans 16 residues. The data belong to a study of beta chain features in type 1 diabetes. TCRB transcripts that were expressed got sequenced, as all of the isolated RNA had been reverse transcribed. Clones were read by immunoSEQ multiplex PCR, and TCRdb kept only the in-frame ones, dropping some. Found here are 400,000 to 500,000 clones, approximately 13% of them singletons; the top ten hold roughly 0.035%.

The sequencing sample was made of naive CD4+ T cells from blood. This sequence originates from a man aged 25 to 40 in good health. The rearrangement uses TRBV11-1 and TRBJ1-2; perhaps TRBD1 as D (6 bases). The CDR3 loop is CASSSTTGLVDYGYTF. The CDR3 DNA follows: TGTGCCAGCAGCTCCACGACAGGTTTGGTCGACTATGGCTACACCTTC.